Below are 14 T cell receptor beta chains sequenced from a single sample in a study of T-cell memory formation after mild COVID-19. TCRdb redid the calling of the 5' RACE reads with MiXCR, one entry per CDR3 protein. Of about 410,000 distinct CDR3 sequences listed, 20% to 30% are singletons. Sequenced sample: PBMCs or a T cell subset sorted from them (not recorded which). These TCRs come from an adult woman who had mild COVID-19 (a few samples of this study predate the infection). Cell type and time point are not known.

This chain links TRBV7-9 with TRBJ1-1; possibly TRBD1 for D (5 bases). Trimming removed 1 base at V and 4 bases at J, with 10 bases between. Germline-derived CDR1 and CDR2 are SEHNR and FQNEAQ (reference sequence). CDR3 length: 14 amino acids. CDR3 DNA: TGTGCCAGCAGCTTAGAGGGGATCGGCACTGAAGCTTTCTTT. It codes for CASSLEGIGTEAFF.

This clonotype was seen only a few times. V is TRBV11-2 and J is TRBJ2-1; 7 nucleotides line up with TRBD2. Germline V gives CDR1 SGHAT, CDR2 FQNNGV. The CDR3 extends over 15 amino acids. V lost 2 bases, J lost 7 bases, and 8 bases stayed unmatched. In nucleotides, the CDR3 is TGTGCCAGCAGCTTAATGGCGGGAGAATGGAATGAGCAGTTCTTC. It encodes CASSLMAGEWNEQFF.

The sample holds a few counts of this clonotype. V is TRBV7-2 and J is TRBJ2-1; 10 nucleotides match TRBD1. Germline loops: CDR1 SGHTA, CDR2 FQGNSA. This CDR3 is built from 18 residues. V lost 2 bases and J lost 10; bases outside the gene matches: 17. The DNA for the CDR3 is TGTGCCAGCAGCTTAAGGGCTGCTCAAGGGGACAGGGGTAAAGAGCAGTTCTTC. Protein sequence: CASSLRAAQGDRGKEQFF.

The chain couples TRBV7-9 to TRBJ1-3, with 8 bases identical to TRBD1. Germline-derived CDR1 and CDR2 are SEHNR and FQNEAQ (reference sequence). The CDR3 runs to 14 residues. V lost 1 base, J lost 7 bases, and 3 bases stayed unmatched. The CDR3 spells CASSLGQGANTIYF. CDR3 coding DNA: TGTGCCAGCAGCTTAGGCCAGGGGGCGAACACCATATATTTT.

This clonotype was found a few times. J is TRBJ2-3 and V is TRBV12-3 or TRBV12-4; D remains unclear. The CDR3 runs 13 residues. V lost 10 bases and J lost 3, with 14 bases in between. This CDR3 reads CAILGGLTDTQYF. The DNA of the CDR3 is TGTGCCATCCTGGGTGGGTTAACAGATACGCAGTATTTT.

The J gene is TRBJ1-1, the V gene TRBV12-3 or TRBV12-4; TRBD1 is a possible D gene (5 bases). V was cut by 5 bases and J by 4 bases, with 14 bases left in between. The CDR3 is 14 residues long. In nucleotides, the CDR3 is TGTGCCAGCAGTCCCGGGGCGAAGGGCACTGAAGCTTTCTTT. It translates to CASSPGAKGTEAFF.

This clonotype was seen more than once but under ten times. This chain uses TRBV7-9 with TRBJ2-1; the D call may be TRBD1 or TRBD2 (5 bases each). The CDR3 length is 15 residues. Trimming pared 5 bases from V and 0 bases from J, leaving 11 bases between. Germline-derived CDR1 and CDR2 are SEHNR and FQNEAQ (reference sequence). This chain's CDR3 is CASSAWDGSYNEQFF. DNA for the CDR3: TGTGCCAGCAGCGCCTGGGACGGCTCCTACAATGAGCAGTTCTTC.

This clonotype was seen only a few times. The chain couples TRBV29-1 to TRBJ2-7; 9 nucleotides agree with TRBD1. Unmatched junction bases numbered 9, after V lost 0 bases and J lost 6 bases. The CDR3 runs 15 residues. CDR1 and CDR2 from the germline V gene are SQVTM and ANQGSEA. The CDR3 nucleotides are TGCAGCGTTGAAGATGGGGGACAGGGAAAGACCGAGCAGTACTTC. It encodes CSVEDGGQGKTEQYF.

The rearrangement links TRBV24-1 to TRBJ2-5, with 10 bases fitting TRBD1. V shed 2 bases, J shed 4 bases, and the junction held 6 bases outside the gene matches. Germline CDR1 and CDR2: KGHDR and SFDVKD. The CDR3 contains 16 residues. CDR3 bases: TGTGCCACCAGTGATTCAGGGACAGGGGTTCTAGAGACCCAGTACTTC. It translates to CATSDSGTGVLETQYF.

V usage is TRBV7-9 and J usage is TRBJ2-5, with D perhaps matching TRBD1 (6 bases). This CDR3 contains 15 residues. Trimming cost V 0 bases and J 1 base, with 9 bases left between them. CDR1 SEHNR and CDR2 FQNEAQ come from the germline V gene (reference sequence). The CDR3 nucleotides are TGTGCCAGCAGCTTAGCGAGGGGGATCCAAGAGACCCAGTACTTC. Translating gives CASSLARGIQETQYF.

The CDR3 loop reads CASRTGEAEAFF. The CDR3 nucleotides read TGTGCCAGCCGGACAGGGGAGGCTGAAGCTTTCTTT. The chain has TRBV7-8 and TRBJ1-1; 9 bases are a match to TRBD1. With 8 bases clipped from V and 6 bases from J, the junction kept 4 bases outside the gene matches. The CDR3 covers 12 residues. The V gene's germline CDR1 is SGHVS and CDR2 FQNEAQ.

This clonotype occurred a few times. The CDR3 DNA is TGCAGTGCTAGAGGTCTGACGGGACAGGGTAGGACAGATACGCAGTATTTT. It codes for CSARGLTGQGRTDTQYF. The rearrangement links TRBV20-1 to TRBJ2-3, with TRBD1 matching 9 bases. The trim removed 1 base at V and 3 bases at J, leaving 11 bases unmatched. Germline V gene lookup returns CDR1 DFQATT and CDR2 SNEGSKA (reference sequence). The CDR3 runs to 17 residues.

This clonotype has a handful of counts. The rearrangement joins TRBV7-2 to TRBJ2-7; 8 bases agree with TRBD2. Per the germline V gene, CDR1 is SGHTA and CDR2 is FQGNSA. With V trimmed by 7 bases and J by 1 base, 6 bases remained unmatched. The CDR3 covers 14 residues. The CDR3: CASTSREGSYEQYF. CDR3 sequence (DNA): TGTGCCAGCACCTCCCGGGAGGGGTCCTACGAGCAGTACTTC.

The rearrangement joins TRBV11-2 to TRBJ1-1; maybe TRBD1 (6 bases). Germline loops: CDR1 SGHAT, CDR2 FQNNGV. V lost 0 bases and J lost 2, with 13 bases in between. The CDR3 sequence is 16 residues long. CDR3 in DNA: TGTGCCAGCAGCTTAGACCCCGGACAGCTAAACACTGAAGCTTTCTTT. It specifies CASSLDPGQLNTEAFF.